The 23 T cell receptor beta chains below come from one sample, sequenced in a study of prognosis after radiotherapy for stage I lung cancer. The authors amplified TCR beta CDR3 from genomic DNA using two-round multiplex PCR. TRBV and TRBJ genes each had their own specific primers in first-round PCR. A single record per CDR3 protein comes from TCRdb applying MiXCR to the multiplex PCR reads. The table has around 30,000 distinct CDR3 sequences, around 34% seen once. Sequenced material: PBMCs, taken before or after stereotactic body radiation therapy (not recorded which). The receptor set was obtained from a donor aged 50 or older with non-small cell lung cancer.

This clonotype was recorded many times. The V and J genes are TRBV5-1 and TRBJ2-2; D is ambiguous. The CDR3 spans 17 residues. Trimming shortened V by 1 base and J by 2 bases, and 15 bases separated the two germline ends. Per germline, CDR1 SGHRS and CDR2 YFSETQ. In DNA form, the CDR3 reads TGCGCCAGCAGCTTGAGAGTAGCCAACCGAAACACCGGGGAGCTGTTTTTT. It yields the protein CASSLRVANRNTGELFF.

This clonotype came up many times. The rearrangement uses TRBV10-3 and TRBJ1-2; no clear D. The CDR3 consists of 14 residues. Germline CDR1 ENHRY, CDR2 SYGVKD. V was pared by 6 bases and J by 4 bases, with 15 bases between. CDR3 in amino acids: CAISGFDGSYGYTF. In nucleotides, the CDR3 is TGTGCCATCAGCGGATTCGACGGAAGCTATGGCTACACCTTC.

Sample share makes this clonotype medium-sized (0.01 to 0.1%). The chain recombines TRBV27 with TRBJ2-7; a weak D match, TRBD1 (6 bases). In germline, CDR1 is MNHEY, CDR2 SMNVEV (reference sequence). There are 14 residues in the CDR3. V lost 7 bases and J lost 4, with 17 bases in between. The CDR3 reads CASTPARGIYEQYF. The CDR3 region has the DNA TGTGCCAGCACCCCCGCCAGGGGAATTTACGAGCAGTACTTC.

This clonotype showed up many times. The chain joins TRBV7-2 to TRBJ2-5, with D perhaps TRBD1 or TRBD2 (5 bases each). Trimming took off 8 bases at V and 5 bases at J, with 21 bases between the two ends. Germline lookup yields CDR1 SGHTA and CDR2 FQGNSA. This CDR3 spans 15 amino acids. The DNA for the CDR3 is TGTGCCAGCGGCGAGGGGTCAGCAACCAGGGAGACCCAGTACTTC. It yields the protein CASGEGSATRETQYF.

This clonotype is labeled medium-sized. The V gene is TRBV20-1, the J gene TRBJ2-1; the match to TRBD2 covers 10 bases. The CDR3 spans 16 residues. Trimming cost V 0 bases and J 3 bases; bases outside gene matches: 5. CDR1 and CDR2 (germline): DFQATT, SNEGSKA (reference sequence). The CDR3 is CSARDGSGGDYNEQFF. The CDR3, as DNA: TGCAGTGCTAGAGATGGGAGCGGGGGGGACTACAATGAGCAGTTCTTC.

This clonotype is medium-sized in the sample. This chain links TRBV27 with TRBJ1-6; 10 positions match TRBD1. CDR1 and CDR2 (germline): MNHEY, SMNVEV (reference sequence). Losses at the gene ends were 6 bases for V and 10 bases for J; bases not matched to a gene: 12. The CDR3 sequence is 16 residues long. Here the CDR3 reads CASSRDRGRPHSPLHF. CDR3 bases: TGTGCCAGCAGCCGGGACAGGGGCCGCCCACACTCACCCCTCCACTTT.

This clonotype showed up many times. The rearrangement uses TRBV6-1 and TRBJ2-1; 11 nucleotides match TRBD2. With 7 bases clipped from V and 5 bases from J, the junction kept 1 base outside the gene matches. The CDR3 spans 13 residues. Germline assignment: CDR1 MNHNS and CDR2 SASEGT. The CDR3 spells CASTLAGDNEQFF. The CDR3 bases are TGTGCCAGCACACTAGCGGGGGACAATGAGCAGTTCTTC.

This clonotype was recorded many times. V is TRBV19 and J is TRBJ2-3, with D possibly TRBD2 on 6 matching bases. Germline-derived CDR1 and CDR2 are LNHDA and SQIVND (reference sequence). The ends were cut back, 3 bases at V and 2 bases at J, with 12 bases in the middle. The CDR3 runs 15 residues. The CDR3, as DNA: TGTGCCAGTAGTATTGTTGCGGGACTCACAGATACGCAGTATTTT. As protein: CASSIVAGLTDTQYF. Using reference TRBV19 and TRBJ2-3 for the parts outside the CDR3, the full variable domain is DGGITQSPKYLFRKEGQNVTLSCEQNLNHDAMYWYRQDPGQGLRLIYYSQIVNDFQKGDIAEGYSVSREKKESFPLTVTSAQKNPTAFYLCASSIVAGLTDTQYFGPGTRLTVL.

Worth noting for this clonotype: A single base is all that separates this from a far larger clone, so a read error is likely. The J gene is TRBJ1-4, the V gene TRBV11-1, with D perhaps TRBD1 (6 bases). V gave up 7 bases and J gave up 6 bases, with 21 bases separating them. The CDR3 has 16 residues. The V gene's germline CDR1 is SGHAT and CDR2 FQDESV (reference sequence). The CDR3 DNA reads TGTGCCAGCATCTCAACCCGGGCCTCAGGGGATGAAAAACTGTTTTTT. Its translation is CASISTRASGDEKLFF.

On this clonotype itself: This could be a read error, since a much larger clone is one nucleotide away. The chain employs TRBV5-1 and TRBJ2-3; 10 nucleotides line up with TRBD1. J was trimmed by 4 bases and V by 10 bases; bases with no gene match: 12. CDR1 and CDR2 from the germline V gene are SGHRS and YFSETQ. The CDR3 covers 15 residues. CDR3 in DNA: TGCGCCGCCGTTCCGGGACAGGGGATTTCAGATACGCAGTATTTT. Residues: CAAVPGQGISDTQYF.

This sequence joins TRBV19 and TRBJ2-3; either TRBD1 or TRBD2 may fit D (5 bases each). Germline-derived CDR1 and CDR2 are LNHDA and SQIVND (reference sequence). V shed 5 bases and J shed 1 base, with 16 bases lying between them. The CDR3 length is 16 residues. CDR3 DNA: TGTGCCAGTAGTCCCGGGACGGGGACGGGCACAGATACGCAGTATTTT. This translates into CASSPGTGTGTDTQYF.

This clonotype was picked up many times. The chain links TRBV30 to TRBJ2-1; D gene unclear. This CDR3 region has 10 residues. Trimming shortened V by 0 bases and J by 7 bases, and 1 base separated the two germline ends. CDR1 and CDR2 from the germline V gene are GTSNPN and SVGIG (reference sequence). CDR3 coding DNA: TGTGCCTGGAGTGTAAATGAGCAGTTCTTC. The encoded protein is CAWSVNEQFF.

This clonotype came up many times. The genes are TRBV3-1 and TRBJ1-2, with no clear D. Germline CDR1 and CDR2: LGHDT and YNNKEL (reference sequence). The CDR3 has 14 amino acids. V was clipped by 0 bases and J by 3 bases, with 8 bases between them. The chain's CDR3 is CASSQEGVDYGYTF. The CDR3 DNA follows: TGTGCCAGCAGCCAAGAGGGAGTGGACTATGGCTACACCTTC.

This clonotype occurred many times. The chain's CDR3 is CASSTPTDSYEQYF. CDR3 DNA sequence: TGTGCCAGCAGTACCCCGACTGACTCCTACGAGCAGTACTTC. V usage is TRBV28 and J usage is TRBJ2-7; D gene uncertain. V lost 5 bases and J 0 bases, leaving 11 bases between the germline ends. The germline V gene has CDR1 MDHEN and CDR2 SYDVKM. The CDR3 has 14 amino acids.

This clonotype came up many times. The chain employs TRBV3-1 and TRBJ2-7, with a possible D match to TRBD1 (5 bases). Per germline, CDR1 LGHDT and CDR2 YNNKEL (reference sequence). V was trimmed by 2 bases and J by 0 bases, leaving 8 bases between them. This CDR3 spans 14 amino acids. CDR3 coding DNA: TGTGCCAGCAGCCAACGCAGGGACTCCTACGAGCAGTACTTC. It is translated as CASSQRRDSYEQYF.

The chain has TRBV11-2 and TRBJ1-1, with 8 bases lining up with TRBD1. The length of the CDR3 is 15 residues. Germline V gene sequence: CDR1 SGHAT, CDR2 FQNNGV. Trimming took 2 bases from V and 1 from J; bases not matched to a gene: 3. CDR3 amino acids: CASSLIQGGNTEAFF. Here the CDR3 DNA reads TGTGCCAGCAGCTTAATACAGGGGGGGAACACTGAAGCTTTCTTT. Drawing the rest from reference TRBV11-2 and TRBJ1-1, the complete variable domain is EAGVAQSPRYKIIEKRQSVAFWCNPISGHATLYWYQQILGQGPKLLIQFQNNGVVDDSQLPKDRFSAERLKGVDSTLKIQPAKLEDSAVYLCASSLIQGGNTEAFFGQGTRLTVV.

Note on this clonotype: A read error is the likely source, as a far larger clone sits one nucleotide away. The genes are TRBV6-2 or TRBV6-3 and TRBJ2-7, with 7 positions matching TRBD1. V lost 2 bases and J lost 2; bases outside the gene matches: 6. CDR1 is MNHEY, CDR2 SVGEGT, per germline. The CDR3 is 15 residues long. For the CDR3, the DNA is TGTGCCAGCAGTTACGATAGGGGGCTAACCTACGAGCAGTACTTC. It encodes CASSYDRGLTYEQYF.

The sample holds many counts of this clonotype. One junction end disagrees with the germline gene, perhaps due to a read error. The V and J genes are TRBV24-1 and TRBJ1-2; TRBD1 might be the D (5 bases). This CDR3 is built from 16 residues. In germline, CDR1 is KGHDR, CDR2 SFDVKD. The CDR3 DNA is TGTGCCACCAGTGATTCCCCGGGGACGGGTAACTATGGCTACGCCTTC. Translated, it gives CATSDSPGTGNYGYAF.

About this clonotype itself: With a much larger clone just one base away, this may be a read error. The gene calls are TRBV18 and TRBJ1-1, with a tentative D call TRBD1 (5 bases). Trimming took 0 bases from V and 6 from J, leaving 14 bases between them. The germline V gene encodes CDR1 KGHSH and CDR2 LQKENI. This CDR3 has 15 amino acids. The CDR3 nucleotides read TGTGCCAGCTCACCACCGTCAGGCCGGGGGGCTGAAGCTTTCTTT. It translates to CASSPPSGRGAEAFF.

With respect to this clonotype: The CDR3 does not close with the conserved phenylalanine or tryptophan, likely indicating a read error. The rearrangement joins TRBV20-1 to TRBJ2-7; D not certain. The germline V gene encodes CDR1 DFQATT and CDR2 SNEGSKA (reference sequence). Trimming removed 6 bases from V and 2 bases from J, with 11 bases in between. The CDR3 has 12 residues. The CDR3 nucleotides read TGCAGTGCCGAAACATTACCCTACGAGCAGTACTCC. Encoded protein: CSAETLPYEQYS.

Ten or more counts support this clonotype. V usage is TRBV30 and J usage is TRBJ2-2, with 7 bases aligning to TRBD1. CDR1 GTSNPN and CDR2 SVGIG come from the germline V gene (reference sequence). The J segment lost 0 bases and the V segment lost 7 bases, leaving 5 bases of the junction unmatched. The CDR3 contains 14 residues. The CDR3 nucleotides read TGTGCCTTCCCGGGACAGACGAACACCGGGGAGCTGTTTTTT. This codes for CAFPGQTNTGELFF.

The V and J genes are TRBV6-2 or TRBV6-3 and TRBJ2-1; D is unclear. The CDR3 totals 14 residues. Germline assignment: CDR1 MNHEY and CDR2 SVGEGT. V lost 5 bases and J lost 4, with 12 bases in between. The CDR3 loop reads CASSLSVAYNEQFF. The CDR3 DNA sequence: TGTGCCAGCAGTCTCTCAGTGGCATACAATGAGCAGTTCTTC.

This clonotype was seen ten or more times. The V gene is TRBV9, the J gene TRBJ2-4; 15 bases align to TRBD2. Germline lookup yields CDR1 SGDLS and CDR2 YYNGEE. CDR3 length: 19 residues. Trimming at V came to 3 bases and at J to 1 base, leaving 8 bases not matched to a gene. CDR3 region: CASSARGGTSGRAKNIQYF. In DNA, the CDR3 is TGTGCCAGCAGCGCCCGTGGGGGGACTAGCGGGAGGGCCAAAAACATTCAGTACTTC. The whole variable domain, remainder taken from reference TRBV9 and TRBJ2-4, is DSGVTQTPKHLITATGQRVTLRCSPRSGDLSVYWYQQSLDQGLQFLIQYYNGEERAKGNILERFSAQQFPDLHSELNLSSLELGDSALYFCASSARGGTSGRAKNIQYFGAGTRLSVL.